Below are 4 T cell receptor beta chains sequenced from a single sample in a study of OX40 agonist ivuxolimab in advanced cancers. The library was prepared using the immunoSEQ multiplex PCR assay. In TCRdb, the immuneACCESS table is reduced to in-frame sequences with V and J assigned. These tables do not hold every clone; where another copy was compared, an unresolved V gene accounts for under half, and the others remain unexplained. The sample table contains some 100,000 clones; only one count was recorded for approximately 90% of them. 0.79% of the sample is held by the ten biggest clonotypes. Sample: CD4+ or CD8+ T cells sorted from blood, taken in a trial of the OX40 agonist ivuxolimab. Receptors originate from an adult with an advanced solid tumor such as melanoma, head and neck, liver or kidney cancer.

This chain connects TRBV13 to TRBJ2-3; no definite D call. Per the germline V gene, CDR1 is PRHDT and CDR2 is FYEKMQ (reference sequence). This CDR3 has 12 amino acids. V was pared by 0 bases and J by 5 bases, with 3 bases between. The CDR3 nucleotides are TGTGCCAGCAGCTTAGGAATAGATACGCAGTATTTT. Its protein product is CASSLGIDTQYF.

The genes are TRBV6-5 and TRBJ2-2; D gene unclear. Trimming removed 8 bases at V and 5 bases at J, with 18 bases between. Germline V gene lookup returns CDR1 MNHEY and CDR2 SVGAGI. The CDR3 runs 15 residues. CDR3 amino acids: CASGKGGSLTGELFF. CDR3 nucleotide sequence: TGTGCCAGCGGGAAGGGTGGGTCATTAACCGGGGAGCTGTTTTTT.

The chain couples TRBV7-2 to TRBJ2-7; 9 bases are a match to TRBD1. The CDR3 length is 13 residues. The J segment lost 0 bases and the V segment lost 6 bases, leaving 0 bases of the junction unmatched. CDR1 and CDR2 from the germline V gene are SGHTA and FQGNSA. DNA of the CDR3: TGTGCCAGCAGGACAGGGGGCTCCTACGAGCAGTACTTC. It encodes CASRTGGSYEQYF.

This clone was seen only once. The DNA is left out, because the CDR3 cannot be placed on it with certainty; the CDR3 is given as TCRdb lists it. The J gene is TRBJ2-7, the V gene TRBV30. The CDR3 has 15 residues if both end residues are counted. Per the germline V gene, CDR1 is GTSNPN and CDR2 is SVGIG (reference sequence). CDR3 loop: CAWSSSGDSSYEQYF.